Listed below are T cell receptor beta chains from one sample, sequenced in a study of cytomegalovirus exposure and HLA in healthy donors. Libraries were prepared by immunoSEQ multiplex PCR; TCRdb keeps only in-frame clonotypes and omits some of them. The listing records 75,000 to 100,000 clones. Sequencing was performed on PBMCs. Source of these receptors: an older woman in good health and CMV-seronegative. The CDR3 runs from the conserved cysteine through the conserved F or W. The D gene is left open where the match is weak.

v_call: TRBV7-2; j_call: TRBJ2-3; d_call: -; cdr3_aa: CASSLSAQDTQYF
v_call: TRBV9; j_call: TRBJ2-1; d_call: -; cdr3_aa: CASSAQTGREFF
v_call: TRBV7-3; j_call: TRBJ1-1; d_call: TRBD1; cdr3_aa: CASSTTPLSGGPVNTEAFF
v_call: TRBV18; j_call: TRBJ2-2; d_call: -; cdr3_aa: CASSPGGPGTGELFF
v_call: TRBV6-5; j_call: TRBJ1-3; d_call: -; cdr3_aa: CASSYSTAQGGNTIYF
v_call: TRBV28; j_call: TRBJ1-4; d_call: -; cdr3_aa: CASNLEGRGNEKLFF
v_call: TRBV2; j_call: TRBJ2-1; d_call: -; cdr3_aa: CASRLVGPGEQFF
v_call: TRBV7-9; j_call: TRBJ1-1; d_call: -; cdr3_aa: CASSSTATEAFF
v_call: TRBV6-5; j_call: TRBJ2-7; d_call: -; cdr3_aa: CASSYLQHPYEQYF
v_call: TRBV5-8; j_call: TRBJ1-1; d_call: TRBD1; cdr3_aa: CASSRGQGGHTEAFF
v_call: TRBV6-5; j_call: TRBJ2-5; d_call: -; cdr3_aa: CASSKNMGPETQYF
v_call: TRBV28; j_call: TRBJ1-2; d_call: -; cdr3_aa: CASSLNRVRGYTF
v_call: TRBV2; j_call: TRBJ1-2; d_call: TRBD1; cdr3_aa: CASRPGTGVNYGYTF
v_call: TRBV29-1; j_call: TRBJ2-7; d_call: TRBD1; cdr3_aa: CSVSERTGTYEQYF
v_call: TRBV7-9; j_call: TRBJ2-4; d_call: -; cdr3_aa: CASTTPIGQSRNIQYF
v_call: TRBV28; j_call: TRBJ1-4; d_call: TRBD1; cdr3_aa: CASSLTGELGEKLFF
v_call: TRBV28; j_call: TRBJ1-1; d_call: TRBD1; cdr3_aa: CASSLGQGVRNTEAFF
v_call: TRBV28; j_call: TRBJ2-5; d_call: TRBD2; cdr3_aa: CASSFTSVQETQYF
v_call: TRBV9; j_call: TRBJ2-3; d_call: -; cdr3_aa: CASSVAAGGLLDTQYF
v_call: TRBV5-1; j_call: TRBJ1-1; d_call: -; cdr3_aa: CASSLDTASTEAFF
v_call: TRBV10-1; j_call: TRBJ2-1; d_call: TRBD2; cdr3_aa: CASNRLAGGESATDEQFF
v_call: TRBV10-2; j_call: TRBJ1-1; d_call: -; cdr3_aa: CASCQGATEAFF